This TCR beta chain was recovered during a study of T cell responses to AZD1222 COVID-19 vaccine. General observations from the study: CD4 TCRs covered the whole spike, strongest at regions 160-218 and 743-854. Spike-specific TCR breadth rose after two AZD1222 doses, and depth rose as well. In the spike-specific TCR repertoire, nearly half reportedly target unmutated variant regions.

Assay used: immunoSEQ multiplex PCR; TCRdb lists only in-frame clones, some missing. The table includes 90,000 to 110,000 clones, approximately 86% detected once. A single count supports this clone. No antigen is known for it. V was clipped by 1 base and J by 4 bases, with 5 bases between them. The CDR3 contains 13 residues. Germline V lookup: CDR1 MNHEY, CDR2 SVGEGT. Sequences were derived from peripheral blood, sampled on day 0 of MenACWY control vaccination. The chain couples TRBV6-2 or TRBV6-3 to TRBJ2-1; D not resolved. This TCR came from an adult in good health. CDR3 nucleotides: TGTGCCAGCAGTTACTACGCGTACAATGAGCAGTTCTTC. Its translation is CASSYYAYNEQFF.